The clone carrying this T cell receptor (beta chain) has just a few counts. What it binds is unknown. TCRdb fed the 5' RACE reads into MiXCR, producing one record per CDR3 protein. The sample includes some 350,000 distinct CDR3 sequences, around a tenth seen only once; the top ten take roughly 18%. These data originate in a study of T cells after yellow fever vaccination. Broader study findings: Of the clonotypes, a small share occurred in both CD4 and CD8 compartments. Most clones from primary vaccination were detected again post-booster (approximately 96% CD4, 88% CD8).

From germline, CDR1 is SGHTA and CDR2 FQGNSA. With V trimmed by 5 bases and J by 4 bases, 13 bases remained unmatched. This CDR3 has 16 residues. The rearrangement links TRBV7-2 to TRBJ1-1; 7 bases align to TRBD1. The starting material was PBMCs, obtained on the day of the first yellow fever vaccination. This clonotype was obtained from a man younger than 35 who received the YFV17D yellow fever vaccine. CDR3 DNA: TGTGCCAGCAGCGTGGACAGGCCGTCCCGGGGCACTGAAGCTTTCTTT. Its protein product is CASSVDRPSRGTEAFF.